The source of this T cell receptor (beta chain) is a study of early T cells in non-severe SARS-CoV-2 infection. Looking at the study overall: Whole-blood bulk RNA, unsorted, was sequenced, and chains were unpaired. Findings and limits, study-wide: VDJdb matching, biased toward anti-spike CD8 responses, missed private and CD4 specificities.

With regard to this clonotype: The antigen is undetermined.

From germline, CDR1 is MNHEY and CDR2 SVGEGT. This CDR3 comprises 13 residues. Trimming cost V 6 bases and J 1 base, with 10 bases left between them. Attachment of unique molecular identifiers to individual cDNA molecules was performed. MiXCR, applied by TCRdb to the 5' RACE reads, yields one record per CDR3 protein. Among more than 60,000 distinct CDR3 sequences, about 12% were seen once, and the ten largest hold 1% to 1.5%. V is TRBV6-2 or TRBV6-3 and J is TRBJ2-7; D is possibly TRBD1 (6 bases). The input for sequencing was whole blood, taken at baseline. This sequence originates from an adult who was a healthcare worker with PCR-confirmed SARS-CoV-2 infection or an uninfected control (not recorded which). The donor label of this sample is uncertain. The CDR3 is CASSDRYSYEQYV. CDR3 nucleotide sequence: TGTGCCAGCAGCGACAGGTATTCCTACGAGCAGTACGTC.